These 21 T cell receptor beta chains came from one sample sequenced in a study of cytomegalovirus exposure and HLA in healthy donors. The PCR employed 60 Vbeta primers together with 13 Jbeta primers. Clones were sequenced by immunoSEQ multiplex PCR, and TCRdb holds only the in-frame ones, with some missing. Of about 100,000 clones detected, approximately 76% appear once; the ten largest clones hold less than 2.5%. The specimen sequenced was PBMCs. The receptors come from a man between 18 and 29 years old in good health and CMV-seronegative.

The chain employs TRBV6-1 and TRBJ2-5, with D possibly matching TRBD2 (5 bases). V shed 2 bases and J shed 5 bases, with 15 bases lying between them. The CDR3 spans 15 residues. From germline, CDR1 is MNHNS and CDR2 SASEGT. The CDR3 bases are TGTGCCAGCAGTGAAACTTCAGGTGGCGGGGAGACCCAGTACTTC. Translating gives CASSETSGGGETQYF.

This clone was recorded a few times. The chain joins TRBV10-3 to TRBJ1-4, with 7 nucleotides matching TRBD1. CDR3 length: 15 residues. The ends lost 4 bases at V and 4 bases at J; junction bases unmatched: 6. CDR1 is ENHRY and CDR2 is SYGVKD in the germline V gene. The CDR3 is CAISGDQGGNEKLFF. The CDR3 region has the DNA TGTGCCATCAGTGGGGACCAGGGGGGTAATGAAAAACTGTTTTTT.

The chain uses TRBV7-2 and TRBJ2-5, with 7 nucleotides matching TRBD2. Losses at the gene ends were 2 bases for V and 7 bases for J; bases not matched to a gene: 7. This CDR3 comprises 14 residues. The germline V gene has CDR1 SGHTA and CDR2 FQGNSA. The CDR3 loop reads CASSLIGGLGTQYF. The DNA of the CDR3 is TGTGCCAGCAGCTTAATCGGCGGACTAGGGACCCAGTACTTC.

This sequence joins TRBV7-2 and TRBJ2-3, with D perhaps TRBD2 (6 bases). CDR3 length: 16 residues. Germline V gene data show CDR1 as SGHTA and CDR2 as FQGNSA. The V and J ends lost 3 bases and 0 bases respectively, with 13 bases between them. The CDR3 DNA sequence: TGTGCCAGCAGCTTCGGGGGACGATGGAGCACAGATACGCAGTATTTT. Translated, it gives CASSFGGRWSTDTQYF. The variable domain in full, with the rest retrieved from reference TRBV7-2 and TRBJ2-3, is GAGVSQSPSNKVTEKGKDVELRCDPISGHTALYWYRQSLGQGLEFLIYFQGNSAPDKSGLPSDRFSAERTGGSVSTLTIQRTQQEDSAVYLCASSFGGRWSTDTQYFGPGTRLTVL.

The chain carries TRBV5-1 and TRBJ2-1; perhaps TRBD1 as D (6 bases). Germline V CDR1 and CDR2: SGHRS, YFSETQ. Trimming shortened V by 6 bases and J by 7 bases, and 23 bases separated the two germline ends. The CDR3 contains 16 residues. The CDR3 DNA reads TGCGCCAGCAACTCTCAGGGCCAGGGGATTTGGAATGAGCAGTTCTTC. Translating gives CASNSQGQGIWNEQFF. Full variable domain (remainder filled in from reference TRBV5-1 and TRBJ2-1): KAGVTQTPRYLIKTRGQQVTLSCSPISGHRSVSWYQQTPGQGLQFLFEYFSETQRNKGNFPGRFSGRQFSNSRSEMNVSTLELGDSALYLCASNSQGQGIWNEQFFGPGTRLTVL.

The V and J genes are TRBV7-9 and TRBJ1-4, with D unclear. V lost 5 bases and J lost 5, with 12 bases in between. The CDR3 runs 14 residues. Per germline, CDR1 SEHNR and CDR2 FQNEAQ (reference sequence). Here the CDR3 reads CASSNEAGNEKLFF. The DNA for the CDR3 is TGTGCCAGCAGCAACGAGGCGGGGAATGAAAAACTGTTTTTT.

The CDR3 region has the DNA TGCAGCGAGAGAGTAAGGGGAAACACTGAAGCTTTCTTT. The encoded protein is CSERVRGNTEAFF. This chain connects TRBV29-1 to TRBJ1-1; weak D call: TRBD1 (5 bases). The V and J ends lost 7 bases and 2 bases respectively, with 14 bases between them. This CDR3 is built from 13 residues. Germline assignment: CDR1 SQVTM and CDR2 ANQGSEA.

The J gene is TRBJ1-4, the V gene TRBV10-3, with D unclear. Trimming removed 10 bases at V and 5 bases at J, with 5 bases between. The CDR3 has 10 residues. The germline gives CDR1 ENHRY, CDR2 SYGVKD. CDR3 sequence: CATRNEKLFF. CDR3 nucleotide sequence: TGTGCCACCCGGAATGAAAAACTGTTTTTT.

The J gene is TRBJ2-5, the V gene TRBV29-1; D is unclear. Germline CDR1 reads SQVTM; CDR2 reads ANQGSEA. The CDR3 sequence is 12 residues long. Trimming cost V 1 base and J 5 bases, with 8 bases left between them. The CDR3 spells CSVEGSRETQYF. In nucleotides, the CDR3 is TGCAGCGTTGAAGGGTCACGGGAGACCCAGTACTTC.

This clone was seen just once. This rearrangement joins TRBV27 to TRBJ2-5, with TRBD2 matching over 9 bases. V was pared by 8 bases and J by 5 bases, with 6 bases of the junction left unmatched. The V gene's germline CDR1 is MNHEY and CDR2 SMNVEV (reference sequence). The CDR3 runs to 13 residues. The CDR3 reads CASRRGGWETQYF. In nucleotides, the CDR3 is TGTGCCAGCCGGCGGGGGGGATGGGAGACCCAGTACTTC.

This clone has a single count. The chain joins TRBV28 to TRBJ1-5, with 7 bases fitting TRBD1. Germline values: CDR1 MDHEN, CDR2 SYDVKM. This CDR3 is built from 16 residues. The J segment lost 6 bases and the V segment lost 5 bases, leaving 13 bases of the junction unmatched. CDR3 sequence: CASSLPQGNGGQPQHF. The DNA of the CDR3 is TGTGCCAGCAGTCTGCCACAGGGGAATGGGGGTCAGCCCCAGCATTTT. Using reference TRBV28 and TRBJ1-5 for the parts outside the CDR3, the full variable domain is DVKVTQSSRYLVKRTGEKVFLECVQDMDHENMFWYRQDPGLGLRLIYFSYDVKMKEKGDIPEGYSVSREKKERFSLILESASTNQTSMYLCASSLPQGNGGQPQHFGDGTRLSIL.

This clone occurred a few times. In DNA, the CDR3 is TGTGCCAGCAGGAGACAGGGCGATGCTTTCTTT. As protein: CASRRQGDAFF. J is TRBJ1-1 and V is TRBV6-1; 7 nucleotides match TRBD1. The CDR3 runs to 11 residues. The germline CDR1 and CDR2 sequences are MNHNS and SASEGT. Trimming at V came to 6 bases and at J to 11 bases, leaving 6 bases not matched to a gene.

CDR3 nucleotide sequence: TGTGCCAGCAGGGCAGGGGGCGCGGACGAGCAGTACTTC. Encoded protein: CASRAGGADEQYF. J is TRBJ2-7 and V is TRBV28, with 8 nucleotides matching TRBD1. The CDR3 is made up of 13 amino acids. CDR1 is MDHEN and CDR2 is SYDVKM in the germline V gene. The V gene end was trimmed by 6 bases and the J gene end by 5 bases; junction bases not matched to a gene: 6.

The CDR3 is CAHGGSAYEQYF. CDR3 DNA: TGTGCCCACGGGGGGTCCGCCTACGAGCAGTACTTC. This chain uses TRBV6-5 with TRBJ2-7; 7 nucleotides align to TRBD2. After removal of 11 bases from V and 2 bases from J, the junction contained 6 bases not matched to a gene. The CDR3 extends over 12 amino acids. Germline loops: CDR1 MNHEY, CDR2 SVGAGI.

The rearrangement links TRBV6-1 to TRBJ1-2, with D perhaps matching TRBD1 (5 bases). From germline, CDR1 is MNHNS and CDR2 SASEGT. V lost 4 bases to trimming and J lost 5 bases, with 20 bases between them. This CDR3 has 16 amino acids. The CDR3 region is CASSAPVRGGMYGYTF. The CDR3 coding sequence is TGTGCCAGCAGTGCCCCCGTGAGGGGAGGAATGTATGGCTACACCTTC.

V and J are TRBV6-1 and TRBJ1-4; no clear D gene. V lost 5 bases and J 1 base, leaving 5 bases between the germline ends. CDR3 length: 13 residues. Per germline, CDR1 MNHNS and CDR2 SASEGT. The CDR3 DNA reads as TGTGCCAGCAGTCGGGTAACTAATGAAAAACTGTTTTTT. It yields the protein CASSRVTNEKLFF.

Only one count was recorded for this clone. The chain couples TRBV18 to TRBJ1-4; weak D call: TRBD1 (5 bases). Germline CDR1 KGHSH, CDR2 LQKENI. Trimming took 3 bases from V and 2 from J, leaving 16 bases between them. The CDR3 extends over 17 amino acids. CDR3 loop: CASSPSGRDATNEKLFF. The DNA of the CDR3 is TGTGCCAGCTCACCTTCGGGCAGGGATGCTACTAATGAAAAACTGTTTTTT. The full variable domain, completed using reference TRBV18 and TRBJ1-4, is NAGVMQNPRHLVRRRGQEARLRCSPMKGHSHVYWYRQLPEEGLKFMVYLQKENIIDESGMPKERFSAEFPKEGPSILRIQQVVRGDSAAYFCASSPSGRDATNEKLFFGSGTQLSVL.

This clone is a singleton in its sample. The chain has TRBV6-1 and TRBJ2-5; TRBD2 is a possible D gene (6 bases). V was cut by 4 bases and J by 11 bases, with 17 bases left in between. Per germline, CDR1 MNHNS and CDR2 SASEGT. The CDR3 runs 13 residues. The DNA for the CDR3 is TGTGCCAGCAGTGGGGGGGTTTATCGGGAGCAGTACTTC. Translation: CASSGGVYREQYF.

This clone was counted between two and nine times. The V and J genes are TRBV29-1 and TRBJ1-1, with 8 bases matching TRBD1. The CDR3 runs 15 residues. Unmatched junction bases numbered 10, after V lost 7 bases and J lost 0 bases. Germline-derived CDR1 and CDR2 are SQVTM and ANQGSEA. The CDR3 protein is CSADQGQGMNTEAFF. The CDR3 nucleotides read TGCAGCGCCGACCAAGGACAGGGAATGAACACTGAAGCTTTCTTT.

A single count supports this clone. This chain uses TRBV5-1 with TRBJ1-1, with 8 nucleotides matching TRBD1. With V trimmed by 4 bases and J by 4 bases, 9 bases remained unmatched. The CDR3 has 15 amino acids. Germline-derived CDR1 and CDR2 are SGHRS and YFSETQ. The CDR3 spells CASSPGQVKSTEAFF. The CDR3 nucleotides are TGCGCCAGCAGCCCGGGACAGGTCAAATCCACTGAAGCTTTCTTT.

The chain recombines TRBV7-9 with TRBJ2-5; D gene unclear. Trimming pared 5 bases from V and 1 base from J, leaving 14 bases between. CDR1 SEHNR and CDR2 FQNEAQ come from the germline V gene (reference sequence). The CDR3 has 15 amino acids. The CDR3 protein is CASSGFDSGQETQYF. The CDR3 bases are TGTGCCAGCAGCGGCTTCGACTCCGGCCAAGAGACCCAGTACTTC.